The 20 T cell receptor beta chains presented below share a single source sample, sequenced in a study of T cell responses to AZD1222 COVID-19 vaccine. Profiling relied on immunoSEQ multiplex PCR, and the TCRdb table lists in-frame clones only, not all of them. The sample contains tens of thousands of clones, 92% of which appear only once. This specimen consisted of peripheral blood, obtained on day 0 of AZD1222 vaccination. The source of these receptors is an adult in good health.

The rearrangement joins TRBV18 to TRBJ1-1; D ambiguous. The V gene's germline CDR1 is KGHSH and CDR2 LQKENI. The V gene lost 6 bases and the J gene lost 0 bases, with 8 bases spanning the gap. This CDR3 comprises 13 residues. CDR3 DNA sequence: TGTGCCAGCTCTCCCTCAGTGAACACTGAAGCTTTCTTT. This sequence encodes CASSPSVNTEAFF. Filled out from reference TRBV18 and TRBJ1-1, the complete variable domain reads NAGVMQNPRHLVRRRGQEARLRCSPMKGHSHVYWYRQLPEEGLKFMVYLQKENIIDESGMPKERFSAEFPKEGPSILRIQQVVRGDSAAYFCASSPSVNTEAFFGQGTRLTVV.

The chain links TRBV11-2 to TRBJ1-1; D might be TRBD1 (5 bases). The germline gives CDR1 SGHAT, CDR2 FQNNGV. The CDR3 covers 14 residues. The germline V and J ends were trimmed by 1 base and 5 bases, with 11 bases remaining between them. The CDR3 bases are TGTGCCAGCAGCTTAGCTCGGCAGGGAACTGAAGCTTTCTTT. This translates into CASSLARQGTEAFF.

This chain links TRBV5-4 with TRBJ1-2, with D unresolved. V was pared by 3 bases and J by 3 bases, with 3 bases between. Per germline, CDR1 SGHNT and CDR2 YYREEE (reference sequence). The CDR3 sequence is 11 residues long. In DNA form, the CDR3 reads TGTGCCAGCAGCTCCGACTATGGCTACACCTTC. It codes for CASSSDYGYTF.

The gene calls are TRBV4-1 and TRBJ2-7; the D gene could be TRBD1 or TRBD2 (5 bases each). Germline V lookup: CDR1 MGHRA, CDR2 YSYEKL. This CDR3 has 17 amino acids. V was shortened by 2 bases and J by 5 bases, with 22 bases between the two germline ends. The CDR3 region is CASSQPRGPSERDEQYF. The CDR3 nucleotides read TGCGCCAGCAGCCAACCAAGGGGACCCTCCGAACGGGACGAGCAGTACTTC.

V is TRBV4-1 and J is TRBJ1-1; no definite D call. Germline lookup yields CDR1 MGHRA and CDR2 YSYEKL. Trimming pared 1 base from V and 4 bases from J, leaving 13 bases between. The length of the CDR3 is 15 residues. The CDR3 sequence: CASSQVRAMSTEAFF. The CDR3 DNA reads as TGCGCCAGCAGCCAAGTGAGGGCCATGAGCACTGAAGCTTTCTTT.

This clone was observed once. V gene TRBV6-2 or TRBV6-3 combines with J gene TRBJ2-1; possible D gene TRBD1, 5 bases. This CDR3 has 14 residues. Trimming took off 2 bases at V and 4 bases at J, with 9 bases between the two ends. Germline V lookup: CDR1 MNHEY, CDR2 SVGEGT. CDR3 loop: CASSYQGRYNEQFF. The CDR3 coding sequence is TGTGCCAGCAGTTACCAGGGCCGGTACAATGAGCAGTTCTTC.

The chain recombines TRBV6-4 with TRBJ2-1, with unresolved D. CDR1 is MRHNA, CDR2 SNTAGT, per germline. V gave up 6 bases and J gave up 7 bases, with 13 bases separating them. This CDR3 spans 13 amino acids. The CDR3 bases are TGTGCCAGCAGGGACGGTCTTACGAATGAGCAGTTCTTC. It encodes CASRDGLTNEQFF.

The CDR3 sequence: CATSRGESNYGYTF. The CDR3 DNA sequence: TGTGCCACCAGCAGGGGGGAATCTAACTATGGCTACACCTTC. The chain combines TRBV15 with TRBJ1-2, with D perhaps matching TRBD1 (5 bases). Trimming removed 3 bases from V and 0 bases from J, with 8 bases in between. The CDR3 totals 14 residues. Germline-derived CDR1 and CDR2 are LNHNV and YYDKDF (reference sequence).

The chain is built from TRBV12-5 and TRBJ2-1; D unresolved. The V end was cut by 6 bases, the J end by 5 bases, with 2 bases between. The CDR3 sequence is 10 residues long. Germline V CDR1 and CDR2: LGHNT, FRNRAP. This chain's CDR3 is CASGDNEQFF. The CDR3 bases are TGTGCTAGTGGAGACAATGAGCAGTTCTTC.

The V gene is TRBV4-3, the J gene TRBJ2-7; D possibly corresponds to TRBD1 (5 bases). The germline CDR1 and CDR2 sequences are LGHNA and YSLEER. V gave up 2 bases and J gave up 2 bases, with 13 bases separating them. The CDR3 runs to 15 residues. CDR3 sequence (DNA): TGCGCCAGCAGCCAATCCCCGACAGCCACCTACGAGCAGTACTTC. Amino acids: CASSQSPTATYEQYF.

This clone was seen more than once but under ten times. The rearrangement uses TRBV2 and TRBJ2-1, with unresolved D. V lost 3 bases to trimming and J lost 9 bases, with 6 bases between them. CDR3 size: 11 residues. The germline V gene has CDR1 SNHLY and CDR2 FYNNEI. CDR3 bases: TGTGCCAGCAGTGACTGGGGTGAGCAGTTCTTC. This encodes CASSDWGEQFF.

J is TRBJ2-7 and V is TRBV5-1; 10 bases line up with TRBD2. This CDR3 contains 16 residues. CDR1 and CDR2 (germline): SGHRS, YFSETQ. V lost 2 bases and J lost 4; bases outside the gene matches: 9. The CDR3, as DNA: TGCGCCAGCAGCTTCATGGCTAGCGGGAGTAGGTACGAGCAGTACTTC. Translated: CASSFMASGSRYEQYF.

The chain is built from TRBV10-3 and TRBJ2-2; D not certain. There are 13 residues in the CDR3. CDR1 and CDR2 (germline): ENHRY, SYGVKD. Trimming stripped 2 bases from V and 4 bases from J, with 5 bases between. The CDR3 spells CAISERATGELFF. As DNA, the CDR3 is TGTGCCATCAGTGAGAGGGCCACCGGGGAGCTGTTTTTT.

The CDR3 here is CASSPSGGALNEKLFF. The CDR3 nucleotides are TGTGCCAGCAGCCCCAGTGGGGGGGCGCTGAATGAAAAACTGTTTTTT. The chain employs TRBV11-2 and TRBJ1-4; D might be TRBD1 (6 bases). This CDR3 is built from 16 residues. CDR1 is SGHAT, CDR2 FQNNGV, per germline. V was trimmed by 5 bases and J by 5 bases, leaving 18 bases between them.

As DNA, the CDR3 is TGCGCCAGCAGCTTGGCCGGCAGGGACGGCTACGAGCAGTACTTC. It yields the protein CASSLAGRDGYEQYF. The chain recombines TRBV5-1 with TRBJ2-7; D might be TRBD1 or TRBD2, each matching 5 bases. Per germline, CDR1 SGHRS and CDR2 YFSETQ. The CDR3 length is 15 residues. V gave up 0 bases and J gave up 3 bases, with 13 bases separating them. The entire variable domain, with the rest obtained from reference TRBV5-1 and TRBJ2-7, is as follows: KAGVTQTPRYLIKTRGQQVTLSCSPISGHRSVSWYQQTPGQGLQFLFEYFSETQRNKGNFPGRFSGRQFSNSRSEMNVSTLELGDSALYLCASSLAGRDGYEQYFGPGTRLTVT.

The CDR3 region is CASTGQGARLSETQYF. As DNA, the CDR3 is TGTGCCAGCACAGGACAGGGGGCGCGATTGTCAGAGACCCAGTACTTC. The genes are TRBV18 and TRBJ2-5; TRBD1 aligns across 11 bases. The V gene end was trimmed by 8 bases and the J gene end by 4 bases; junction bases not matched to a gene: 12. The CDR3 runs 16 residues. The germline gives CDR1 KGHSH, CDR2 LQKENI.

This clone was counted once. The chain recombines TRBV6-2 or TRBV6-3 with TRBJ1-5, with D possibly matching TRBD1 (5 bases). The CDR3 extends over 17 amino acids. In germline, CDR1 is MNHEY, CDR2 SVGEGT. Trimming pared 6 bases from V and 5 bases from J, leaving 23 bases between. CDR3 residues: CASSPGETAPAHQPQHF. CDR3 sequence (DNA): TGTGCCAGCAGCCCGGGCGAGACAGCCCCGGCCCATCAGCCCCAGCATTTT.

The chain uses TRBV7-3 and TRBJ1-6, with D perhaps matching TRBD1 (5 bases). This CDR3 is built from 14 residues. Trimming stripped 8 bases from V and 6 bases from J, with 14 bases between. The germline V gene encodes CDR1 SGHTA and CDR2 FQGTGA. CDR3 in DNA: TGTGCCAGCGCTGTGGGGACGGTTAATTCACCCCTCCACTTT. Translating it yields CASAVGTVNSPLHF.

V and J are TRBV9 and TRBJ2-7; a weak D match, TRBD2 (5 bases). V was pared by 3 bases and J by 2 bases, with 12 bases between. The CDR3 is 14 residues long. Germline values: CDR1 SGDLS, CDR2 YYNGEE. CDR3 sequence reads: CASSAHPGAYEQYF. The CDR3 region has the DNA TGTGCCAGCAGCGCACACCCCGGGGCCTACGAGCAGTACTTC.

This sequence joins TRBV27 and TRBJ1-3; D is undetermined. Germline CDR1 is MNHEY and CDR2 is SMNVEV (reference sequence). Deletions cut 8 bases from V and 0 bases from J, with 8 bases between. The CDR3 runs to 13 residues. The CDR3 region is CASGANSGNTIYF. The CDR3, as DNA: TGTGCCAGCGGTGCGAACTCTGGAAACACCATATATTTT.